What follows describes a single T cell receptor (beta chain). The CDR3 contains 15 residues. Germline V gene sequence: CDR1 MNHEY, CDR2 SMNVEV (reference sequence). Trimming took 5 bases from V and 6 from J, leaving 19 bases between them. The record originates from a study of cytomegalovirus exposure and HLA in healthy donors. The PCR ran on 60 Vbeta and 13 Jbeta primers. Data came from immunoSEQ multiplex PCR; TCRdb stores just in-frame clones and leaves some out. The sample lists under 110,000 clones, 65% to 80% seen once, with more than 9% in the top ten. The sample comprised PBMCs. The receptor was derived from a man aged 45-65 years in good health and CMV-seronegative. The chain recombines TRBV27 with TRBJ1-2, with unresolved D. The CDR3 here is CASSPRTPRRDGYTF. In DNA, the CDR3 is TGTGCCAGCAGTCCTCGGACTCCACGGCGGGATGGCTACACCTTC.